These 26 T cell receptor beta chains originate from one sample sequenced in a study of tumor-infiltrating lymphocytes in primary liver carcinoma. Researchers generated TCR beta cDNA from about 460 ng of total RNA, relying on a constant-region primer. Investigators got TCR beta libraries out of three nested multiplex PCR rounds, done with slightly modified ARM-PCR. PCR rounds one and two used TRBV1-TRBV30 forward primers with a C-beta reverse primer for 10 cycles each. TCRdb itself ran the multiplex PCR reads through MiXCR, one entry per CDR3 protein. Of approximately 330,000 distinct CDR3 sequences listed, 65% are singletons. Germline DNA was also extracted, while the blood RNA originated from unsorted whole blood. The specimen was peripheral blood. The receptors shown here come from a man aged 40-50 years with primary liver carcinoma and hepatitis B virus infection.

On this clonotype: It is likely a read error, because the conserved phenylalanine at the end of the CDR3 is missing. This chain joins TRBV6-1 and TRBJ2-6; D not resolved. Trimming stripped 8 bases from V and 7 bases from J, with 18 bases between. CDR1 MNHNS and CDR2 SASEGT come from the germline V gene. The CDR3 totals 15 residues. The CDR3 loop reads CASLVGGAGANVLTL. In nucleotides, the CDR3 is TGTGCCAGCCTCGTGGGTGGAGCAGGAGCCAACGTCCTGACTCTC.

The gene calls are TRBV4-1 and TRBJ2-7, with D possibly matching TRBD1 (5 bases). V was clipped by 4 bases and J by 6 bases, with 22 bases between them. Germline CDR1 and CDR2: MGHRA and YSYEKL. The CDR3 spans 16 residues. The CDR3 coding sequence is TGCGCCAGCAGCCGACATAGAACAGGTGCCACCCTCGAGCAGTACTTC. This encodes CASSRHRTGATLEQYF.

The chain is built from TRBV5-6 and TRBJ1-6, with TRBD1 matching over 7 bases. The CDR3 extends over 14 amino acids. Germline assignment: CDR1 SGHDT and CDR2 YYEEEE. CDR3 nucleotides: TGTGATAGCAGAGACAGGGTATCGAATTCACCCCTCCACTTT. As protein: CDSRDRVSNSPLHF.

This clonotype was observed a single time. This sequence may be a read error, since a much larger clone differs from it by one base. The chain joins TRBV6-1 to TRBJ2-1; 8 nucleotides agree with TRBD2. The CDR3 contains 17 residues. Looked up from germline, CDR1 is MNHNS and CDR2 is SASEGT. The CDR3 nucleotides read TGTGCCAGCTCACCTTGGGGGGCGGGGGGCTCCTACAATGAGCAGCTCTTC. Amino acids: CASSPWGAGGSYNEQLF.

V gene TRBV12-3 or TRBV12-4 combines with J gene TRBJ2-1; D is undetermined. This CDR3 comprises 14 residues. The V and J ends lost 1 base and 3 bases respectively, with 7 bases between them. As DNA, the CDR3 is TGTGCCAGCAGTTTAGGTTGGTTCTACAATGAGCAGTTCTTC. Its translation: CASSLGWFYNEQFF.

The chain carries TRBV28 and TRBJ1-4, with a tentative D call TRBD1 (6 bases). The length of the CDR3 is 16 residues. CDR1 is MDHEN and CDR2 is SYDVKM in the germline V gene. The V gene lost 7 bases and the J gene lost 0 bases, with 15 bases spanning the gap. In nucleotides, the CDR3 is TGTGCCAGCACCCGTTGGACAGCTCCAACTAATGAAAAACTGTTTTTT. Amino acids: CASTRWTAPTNEKLFF. The variable domain in full, completed from reference TRBV28 and TRBJ1-4, reads DVKVTQSSRYLVKRTGEKVFLECVQDMDHENMFWYRQDPGLGLRLIYFSYDVKMKEKGDIPEGYSVSREKKERFSLILESASTNQTSMYLCASTRWTAPTNEKLFFGSGTQLSVL.

Points on this clonotype: Likely a read error: the CDR3 ends without its conserved phenylalanine or tryptophan. This chain joins TRBV5-6 and TRBJ2-5; 10 bases match TRBD1. This CDR3 has 15 amino acids. Looked up from germline, CDR1 is SGHDT and CDR2 is YYEEEE. This CDR3 is CASSLRDRGWETQYL. The DNA for the CDR3 is TGTGCCAGCAGCTTGAGGGACAGGGGTTGGGAGACTCAGTACTTA.

This clonotype was found a few times. The chain uses TRBV24-1 and TRBJ2-5; 9 nucleotides agree with TRBD2. The CDR3 runs 16 residues. V was clipped by 4 bases and J by 5 bases; unmatched bases: 10. Germline CDR1 is KGHDR and CDR2 is SFDVKD. CDR3 residues: CATSDSGTSTWETQYF. In DNA, the CDR3 is TGTGCCACCAGTGACTCCGGGACTAGCACCTGGGAGACCCAGTACTTC.

This clonotype was recorded many times. The J gene is TRBJ2-7, the V gene TRBV4-2, with TRBD2 as a possible D gene (5 bases). Trimming stripped 4 bases from V and 3 bases from J, with 10 bases between. The germline gives CDR1 LGHNA, CDR2 YNFKEQ. This CDR3 has 13 residues. The CDR3 spells CASSREMFYEQYF. The CDR3 nucleotides read TGTGCCAGCAGCCGGGAGATGTTCTACGAGCAGTACTTC.

This clonotype was counted a few times. This chain joins TRBV4-1 and TRBJ1-5; D might be TRBD1 (5 bases). In germline, CDR1 is MGHRA, CDR2 YSYEKL. With 1 base removed from V and 5 bases from J, the gap between germline ends came to 12 bases. This CDR3 has 15 residues. The chain's CDR3 is CASSQGGRDYQPQHF. CDR3 coding DNA: TGCGCCAGCAGCCAAGGAGGCAGGGACTATCAGCCCCAGCATTTT.

CDR3 nucleotides: TGTGCCAGCGGCGATGTGGTACAGAGTCCCCAGTTCTTC. Its translation: CASGDVVQSPQFF. The rearrangement uses TRBV11-2 and TRBJ2-1; no clear D. The CDR3 runs to 13 residues. The V gene lost 8 bases and the J gene lost 13 bases, with 21 bases spanning the gap. In germline, CDR1 is SGHAT, CDR2 FQNNGV. Based on the CDR3 plus reference TRBV11-2 and TRBJ2-1, the full variable domain is EAGVAQSPRYKIIEKRQSVAFWCNPISGHATLYWYQQILGQGPKLLIQFQNNGVVDDSQLPKDRFSAERLKGVDSTLKIQPAKLEDSAVYLCASGDVVQSPQFFGPGTRLTVL.

In this sample, this clonotype turned up many times. The V and J genes are TRBV6-1 and TRBJ1-1; the D is unclear. The CDR3 is 13 amino acids. Germline CDR1 MNHNS, CDR2 SASEGT. Trimming shortened V by 2 bases and J by 1 base, and 5 bases separated the two germline ends. DNA for the CDR3: TGTGCCAGCAGTGAACTTCGGAACACTGAAGCTTTCTTT. Encoded protein: CASSELRNTEAFF.

Comments on this clonotype: The CDR3 does not end in the conserved phenylalanine or tryptophan, so this is likely a read error. This chain joins TRBV11-2 and TRBJ2-3; the D gene is possibly TRBD2 (6 bases). V lost 3 bases to trimming and J lost 0 bases, with 13 bases between them. This CDR3 has 16 amino acids. Germline V gives CDR1 SGHAT, CDR2 FQNNGV. The CDR3 bases are TGTGCCAGCAGCTTGGATAGCGGAGGCAGCACAGATACGCAGTATTTA. This encodes CASSLDSGGSTDTQYL.

With respect to this clonotype: Just one base apart from a much larger clone, this may be a read error. The gene calls are TRBV7-8 and TRBJ2-3; tentative D call: TRBD1 (6 bases). V shed 4 bases and J shed 3 bases, with 14 bases lying between them. The CDR3 runs to 15 residues. Germline V gene sequence: CDR1 SGHVS, CDR2 FQNEAQ. CDR3 sequence reads: CASSSRIGGTDTQYF. CDR3 nucleotides: TGTGCCAGCAGCTCGAGGATAGGGGGAACAGATACGCAGTATTTT. Using reference TRBV7-8 and TRBJ2-3 for the parts outside the CDR3, the full variable domain is GAGVSQSPRYKVAKRGQDVALRCDPISGHVSLFWYQQALGQGPEFLTYFQNEAQLDKSGLPSDRFFAERPEGSVSTLKIQRTQQEDSAVYLCASSSRIGGTDTQYFGPGTRLTVL.

A single count supports this clonotype. The junction and the germline gene differ at one end; a read error may be behind it. V usage is TRBV11-2 and J usage is TRBJ2-7; D is unclear. This CDR3 is built from 15 residues. Germline loops: CDR1 SGHAT, CDR2 FQNNGV. CDR3 protein: CASNLDGLSSCEQYF. The CDR3 coding sequence is TGTGCCAGCAACTTAGACGGTCTATCTTCCTGCGAGCAGTACTTC.

This clonotype turned up a few times. The V gene is TRBV10-1, the J gene TRBJ2-4, with D tentatively TRBD1 (6 bases). The CDR3 totals 13 residues. V dropped 4 bases and J dropped 8 bases, with 12 bases sitting between them. The germline gives CDR1 WNHNN, CDR2 SYGVQD (reference sequence). The CDR3, as DNA: TGCGCCAGCAGTGTACAGGGTTCGGACATTCAGTACTTC. Its protein is CASSVQGSDIQYF.

Regarding this clonotype: This may arise from a read error, as a much more abundant clone is one base away. This chain connects TRBV6-5 to TRBJ2-2, with D maybe TRBD2 (6 bases). Germline assignment: CDR1 MNHEY and CDR2 SVGAGI. Trimming removed 0 bases from V and 7 bases from J, with 12 bases in between. There are 15 residues in the CDR3. This CDR3 reads CASSYSGGINGELFF. In DNA form, the CDR3 reads TGTGCCAGCAGTTACTCGGGGGGTATCAACGGGGAGCTGTTTTTT.

In the case of this clonotype: A much more abundant neighbour one base away suggests this may be a read error. V is TRBV6-5 and J is TRBJ2-7, with 10 bases lining up with TRBD2. The CDR3 extends over 15 amino acids. In germline, CDR1 is MNHEY, CDR2 SVGAGI. V was pared by 2 bases and J by 5 bases, with 6 bases of the junction left unmatched. CDR3 sequence (DNA): TGTGCCAGCAGTTACCTAGCGGGAGATAGTAACGAGCAGTACTTC. It encodes CASSYLAGDSNEQYF.

On this clonotype: Since a much larger clone is just one base distant, this may be a read error. The CDR3 sequence is CANSARQGSLENSPLHF. In nucleotides, the CDR3 is TGTGCCAACAGCGCTCGACAGGGGAGTCTCGAAAATTCACCCCTCCACTTT. The chain carries TRBV14 and TRBJ1-6; 8 bases line up with TRBD1. In germline, CDR1 is SGHDN, CDR2 FVKESK. The CDR3 contains 17 residues.

This sequence joins TRBV28 and TRBJ2-5; 11 positions match TRBD1. Germline V lookup: CDR1 MDHEN, CDR2 SYDVKM. The CDR3 has 15 residues. Unmatched junction bases numbered 5, after V lost 5 bases and J lost 3 bases. Here the CDR3 DNA reads TGTGCCAGCAGTCGACCGGGACAGGGGGAAGAGACCCAGTACTTC. Translating it yields CASSRPGQGEETQYF.

The count of this clonotype is one. This may stem from a read error, because a much larger clone lies one nucleotide away. The chain has TRBV6-1 and TRBJ1-1; 8 bases fit TRBD1. The CDR3 covers 14 residues. The germline gives CDR1 MNHNS, CDR2 SASEGT. CDR3 in amino acids: CASSEAGQGGEALF. The CDR3 coding sequence is TGTGCCAGCAGTGAAGCAGGACAGGGTGGCGAAGCTTTATTT.

A few counts support this clonotype. J is TRBJ2-1 and V is TRBV29-1; TRBD2 matches at 8 bases. Germline CDR1 and CDR2: SQVTM and ANQGSEA. The CDR3 totals 16 residues. V lost 8 bases, J lost 0 bases, and 12 bases stayed unmatched. CDR3 sequence (DNA): TGCAGCTTTGCTCTAGCGGGTGGAAGCTCCTACAATGAGCAGTTCTTC. Translating gives CSFALAGGSSYNEQFF.

Worth noting for this clonotype: A much bigger clone sits one base away, suggesting this may be a read error. V usage is TRBV6-1 and J usage is TRBJ1-2; D remains ambiguous. The CDR3 is 16 residues long. The germline V gene has CDR1 MNHNS and CDR2 SASEGT. In DNA, the CDR3 is TGTGCCAGCAGTGAACGGTTGGGTGGAGCTAACTATGACTACACCTTC. It specifies CASSERLGGANYDYTF.

As regards this clonotype: It is likely a read error, because the conserved phenylalanine at the end of the CDR3 is missing. The J gene is TRBJ1-2, the V gene TRBV11-2; 8 bases align to TRBD1. V gave up 7 bases and J gave up 3 bases; unmatched junction bases: 7. This CDR3 has 14 amino acids. The V gene's germline CDR1 is SGHAT and CDR2 FQNNGV. The CDR3 region is CASNKGQGDYGYTI. In DNA, the CDR3 is TGTGCCAGCAACAAAGGACAGGGCGACTATGGCTACACCATC.

Concerning this clonotype: An end of the junction differs from the germline gene, which may be a read error. The chain recombines TRBV11-2 with TRBJ2-3; 10 bases map to TRBD2. Germline lookup yields CDR1 SGHAT and CDR2 FQNNGV. The CDR3 sequence is 15 residues long. The CDR3 sequence: CASSKAGGPQDMQYF. In DNA, the CDR3 is TGTGCCAGCAGTAAAGCGGGAGGGCCTCAAGATATGCAGTATTTT. The full variable domain, completed using reference TRBV11-2 and TRBJ2-3, is EAGVAQSPRYKIIEKRQSVAFWCNPISGHATLYWYQQILGQGPKLLIQFQNNGVVDDSQLPKDRFSAERLKGVDSTLKIQPAKLEDSAVYLCASSKAGGPQDMQYFGPGTRLTVL.

As to this clonotype: It may be a read error: a sequence one base away is much more abundant. The chain combines TRBV6-2 or TRBV6-3 with TRBJ1-6; 8 nucleotides agree with TRBD1. CDR1 is MNHEY and CDR2 is SVGEGT in the germline V gene. This CDR3 has 14 residues. The DNA for the CDR3 is TGTGCCAGCAGTGAACGGGACAGGAATTCACCCCTCCGCTTT. Translating gives CASSERDRNSPLRF.